A selection of T cell receptor beta chains follows, all from one sample in a study of blood T cells in healthy people across ages. Each CDR3 protein is one row after TCRdb ran MiXCR on the 5' RACE reads. The sample lists more than 750,000 distinct CDR3 sequences, around 29% occurring once. The same data also contributed to another study, on T cells of mothers and their children.

Sequenced input: blood. Receptors originate from a woman in her forties in good health. Each CDR3 is given with its conserved first and last residue. Each record gives: J gene, D gene, clone size, V gene, CDR3 DNA, CDR3 protein. A D gene is named only where the DNA matches it firmly. Size values are once, few and many counts, or a class for expanded clones, and some rows have none.

j_gene: TRBJ2-1
d_gene: NA
abundance: NA
v_gene: TRBV4-3
CDR3nt: TGCGCCAGCAGCCACCCGGGTACTGAGCAGTTCTTC
CDR3aa: CASSHPGTEQFF

j_gene: TRBJ1-2
d_gene: NA
abundance: few
v_gene: TRBV15
CDR3nt: TGTGCCACCAGCAGAACGGACAGAGGCTTTGGCTACACCTTC
CDR3aa: CATSRTDRGFGYTF

j_gene: TRBJ2-1
d_gene: NA
abundance: NA
v_gene: TRBV7-3
CDR3nt: TGTGCCAGCAGCTTAAGGGGGGAACGGGACAATGAGCAGTTCTTC
CDR3aa: CASSLRGERDNEQFF

j_gene: TRBJ2-6
d_gene: TRBD1
abundance: many
v_gene: TRBV7-2
CDR3nt: TGTGCCAGCAGCTTAGGACAGGGATCCTCTGGGGCCAACGTCCTGACTTTC
CDR3aa: CASSLGQGSSGANVLTF

j_gene: TRBJ2-1
d_gene: NA
abundance: NA
v_gene: TRBV24-1
CDR3nt: TGTGCCACCAGTGATTTCGGCTCCTACAATGAGCGGTTCTTC
CDR3aa: CATSDFGSYNERFF

j_gene: TRBJ2-7
d_gene: NA
abundance: NA
v_gene: TRBV18
CDR3nt: TGTGCCAGCTCACCACCGTCCGTTTACAATGAGCAGTACTTC
CDR3aa: CASSPPSVYNEQYF

j_gene: TRBJ1-6
d_gene: NA
abundance: NA
v_gene: TRBV6-5
CDR3nt: TGTGCCAGCACCAAGGGAATTGTGCAGATGAATTCACCCCTCCACTTT
CDR3aa: CASTKGIVQMNSPLHF

j_gene: TRBJ2-7
d_gene: NA
abundance: few
v_gene: TRBV3-1
CDR3nt: TGTGCCAGCAGCCAAGGCTGGGTAGAGGGCGAGCAGTACTTC
CDR3aa: CASSQGWVEGEQYF

j_gene: TRBJ1-2
d_gene: NA
abundance: NA
v_gene: TRBV27
CDR3nt: TGTGCCAGCAGTCCCCAGACAGACTACTATGGCTACACCTTC
CDR3aa: CASSPQTDYYGYTF

j_gene: TRBJ2-6
d_gene: TRBD2
abundance: few
v_gene: TRBV7-3
CDR3nt: TGTGCCAGCAGCCCTGCGGGGGGCGGTGGGGCCAACGTCCTGACTTTC
CDR3aa: CASSPAGGGGANVLTF

j_gene: TRBJ2-1
d_gene: TRBD2
abundance: NA
v_gene: TRBV11-2
CDR3nt: TGTGCCAGCAGCTTAGGCCCGGGACTAGCGGGAGGGCCTCGTCGTGAGCAGTTCTTC
CDR3aa: CASSLGPGLAGGPRREQFF

j_gene: TRBJ2-7
d_gene: NA
abundance: few
v_gene: TRBV19
CDR3nt: TGTGCCAGTAGTATTTCTTTTAACTACGAGCAGTACTTC
CDR3aa: CASSISFNYEQYF

j_gene: TRBJ1-4
d_gene: NA
abundance: few
v_gene: TRBV18
CDR3nt: TGTGCCAGCTCGAGAGTCTATGGTACAACTAATGAAAAACTGTTTTTT
CDR3aa: CASSRVYGTTNEKLFF

j_gene: TRBJ2-3
d_gene: TRBD2
abundance: few
v_gene: TRBV9
CDR3nt: TGTGCCAGCAACGGCGGGGGAGATACGCAGTATTTT
CDR3aa: CASNGGGDTQYF

j_gene: TRBJ1-1
d_gene: TRBD1
abundance: few
v_gene: TRBV6-1
CDR3nt: TGTGCCAGCAGATTAACAGGGGGGAACACTGAAGCTTTCTTT
CDR3aa: CASRLTGGNTEAFF

j_gene: TRBJ1-2
d_gene: TRBD1
abundance: NA
v_gene: TRBV12-3/TRBV12-4
CDR3nt: TGTGCCAGCAGTATCAACGGACAGGGGGACTATGGCTACACCTTC
CDR3aa: CASSINGQGDYGYTF

j_gene: TRBJ2-3
d_gene: TRBD1
abundance: NA
v_gene: TRBV5-1
CDR3nt: TGCGCCAGCACCACTAAGGGGGCTAGCACAGATACGCAGTATTTT
CDR3aa: CASTTKGASTDTQYF

j_gene: TRBJ2-7
d_gene: NA
abundance: NA
v_gene: TRBV7-2
CDR3nt: TGTGCCAGCAGCTTAGCTGGGGGGGCGAGCTCCTACGAGCAGTACTTC
CDR3aa: CASSLAGGASSYEQYF

j_gene: TRBJ2-3
d_gene: TRBD1
abundance: NA
v_gene: TRBV5-1
CDR3nt: TGCGCCAGCAGCTTGGCCTTGTGGGGACAGACGACAGATACGCAGTATTTT
CDR3aa: CASSLALWGQTTDTQYF

j_gene: TRBJ1-2
d_gene: TRBD1
abundance: NA
v_gene: TRBV7-9
CDR3nt: TGTGCCAGCAGCTTAGGGACAGGGAGATTGGATGGCTACACCTTC
CDR3aa: CASSLGTGRLDGYTF

j_gene: TRBJ1-2
d_gene: NA
abundance: few
v_gene: TRBV29-1
CDR3nt: TGCAGCGTTGGCCAGGGAGTTAGTGGCTACACCTTC
CDR3aa: CSVGQGVSGYTF

j_gene: TRBJ2-1
d_gene: NA
abundance: NA
v_gene: TRBV5-1
CDR3nt: TGCGCCAGCAGCCGGCGCGGTCACAATGAGCAGTTCTTC
CDR3aa: CASSRRGHNEQFF

j_gene: TRBJ2-1
d_gene: TRBD2
abundance: NA
v_gene: TRBV15
CDR3nt: TGTGCCACCGGCGGCGGGACTAGCGGTTACAATGAGCAGTTCTTC
CDR3aa: CATGGGTSGYNEQFF

j_gene: TRBJ1-2
d_gene: NA
abundance: many
v_gene: TRBV5-1
CDR3nt: TGCGCCAGCAGCTTGGAGGGGGAGGACTATGGCTACACCTTC
CDR3aa: CASSLEGEDYGYTF

j_gene: TRBJ1-2
d_gene: NA
abundance: NA
v_gene: TRBV15
CDR3nt: TGTGCCACCGGCAGAGATTCCCAGGGAGGGGGATATGGCTTCACCTTC
CDR3aa: CATGRDSQGGGYGFTF

j_gene: TRBJ1-4
d_gene: NA
abundance: many
v_gene: TRBV6-2/TRBV6-3
CDR3nt: TGTGCCAGCAGTTACCGGGCAGATGAAAAACTGTTTTTT
CDR3aa: CASSYRADEKLFF

j_gene: TRBJ2-7
d_gene: NA
abundance: NA
v_gene: TRBV7-8
CDR3nt: TGTGCCAGCAGCTCCCGGTGGGGGAACGAGCAGTACTTC
CDR3aa: CASSSRWGNEQYF

j_gene: TRBJ1-1
d_gene: NA
abundance: NA
v_gene: TRBV3-1
CDR3nt: TGTGCCAGCAGCCAAGTACTGGGGGCGGGCGGTGAAGCTTTCTTT
CDR3aa: CASSQVLGAGGEAFF

j_gene: TRBJ1-2
d_gene: NA
abundance: NA
v_gene: TRBV6-5
CDR3nt: TGTGCCAGCAGTTACTCGTACGATTTCGGGGGCGACTATGGCTACACCTTC
CDR3aa: CASSYSYDFGGDYGYTF

j_gene: TRBJ2-1
d_gene: NA
abundance: many
v_gene: TRBV15
CDR3nt: TGTGCCACCAGCAGAGATACGGAAGGGTATAATGAGCAGTTCTTC
CDR3aa: CATSRDTEGYNEQFF

j_gene: TRBJ2-7
d_gene: NA
abundance: few
v_gene: TRBV27
CDR3nt: TGTGCCAGCAGCCCGTTAGGGGAAAGGGACGAGCAGTACTTC
CDR3aa: CASSPLGERDEQYF

j_gene: TRBJ2-7
d_gene: TRBD1
abundance: NA
v_gene: TRBV19
CDR3nt: TGTGCCAGCGGTGAAGGGGACAGGTTGCCGCAGTACTTC
CDR3aa: CASGEGDRLPQYF

j_gene: TRBJ1-2
d_gene: TRBD1
abundance: NA
v_gene: TRBV11-2
CDR3nt: TGTGCCAGCAGCGGGGACGGGACAGGCGACTATGGCTACACCTTC
CDR3aa: CASSGDGTGDYGYTF

j_gene: TRBJ2-7
d_gene: TRBD1
abundance: many
v_gene: TRBV6-5
CDR3nt: TGTGCCAGCAGCGCCCCGCCAGGGACAGGGGCCTACGAGCAGTACTTC
CDR3aa: CASSAPPGTGAYEQYF

j_gene: TRBJ2-3
d_gene: TRBD1
abundance: NA
v_gene: TRBV12-3/TRBV12-4
CDR3nt: TGTGCCAGCAGTCCCGGGACAGGGGGAGATACGCAGTATTTT
CDR3aa: CASSPGTGGDTQYF

j_gene: TRBJ2-7
d_gene: NA
abundance: few
v_gene: TRBV5-1
CDR3nt: TGCGCCAGCAATGGAGGGGGGAATGGCTACGAGCAGTACTTC
CDR3aa: CASNGGGNGYEQYF

j_gene: TRBJ2-2
d_gene: NA
abundance: NA
v_gene: TRBV3-1
CDR3nt: TGTGCCAGCAGCCAATTCGGAATGACTAGAAACACCGGGGAGCTGTTTTTT
CDR3aa: CASSQFGMTRNTGELFF

j_gene: TRBJ1-5
d_gene: TRBD1
abundance: NA
v_gene: TRBV2
CDR3nt: TGTGCCAGCAGTGTCGGACAGGCGATGGGGCCCCAGCATTTT
CDR3aa: CASSVGQAMGPQHF

j_gene: TRBJ1-1
d_gene: TRBD1
abundance: NA
v_gene: TRBV10-3
CDR3nt: TGTGCCATCGGGACAGGACCGAACACTGAAGCTTTCTTT
CDR3aa: CAIGTGPNTEAFF

j_gene: TRBJ2-5
d_gene: TRBD2
abundance: NA
v_gene: TRBV28
CDR3nt: TGTGCCAGCATCCACGCGCCGGGACTAGCCCGTGAGACCCAGTACTTC
CDR3aa: CASIHAPGLARETQYF

j_gene: TRBJ2-1
d_gene: TRBD2
abundance: NA
v_gene: TRBV20-1
CDR3nt: TGCAGTGCTCCTACCGGGGGGGCCATGTCCTACAATGAGCAGTTCTTC
CDR3aa: CSAPTGGAMSYNEQFF

j_gene: TRBJ1-2
d_gene: NA
abundance: many
v_gene: TRBV20-1
CDR3nt: TGCAGTGCTAAAATACCGTTGCCTAATGGCTACACCTTC
CDR3aa: CSAKIPLPNGYTF

j_gene: TRBJ2-1
d_gene: TRBD2
abundance: NA
v_gene: TRBV7-2
CDR3nt: TGTGCCAGCAGGGCTACTAGCGTCCCAGTATACAATGAGCAGTTCTTC
CDR3aa: CASRATSVPVYNEQFF

j_gene: TRBJ2-5
d_gene: NA
abundance: many
v_gene: TRBV24-1
CDR3nt: TGTGCCACCAGTAGGAATCGCCAAGAGACCCAGTACTTC
CDR3aa: CATSRNRQETQYF

j_gene: TRBJ1-2
d_gene: TRBD1
abundance: NA
v_gene: TRBV12-3/TRBV12-4
CDR3nt: TGTGCCAGCAGGCCTACCACAGGGGGCTTTATCGATGGCTACACCTTC
CDR3aa: CASRPTTGGFIDGYTF

j_gene: TRBJ2-1
d_gene: NA
abundance: NA
v_gene: TRBV3-1
CDR3nt: TGTGCCAGCAGCCCTCAAATGTCCCCAAGCAATGAGCAGTTCTTC
CDR3aa: CASSPQMSPSNEQFF

j_gene: TRBJ2-7
d_gene: TRBD2
abundance: NA
v_gene: TRBV14
CDR3nt: TGTGCCAGCAGCCACGTGGGCGGGGGGCCTACCTACGAGCAGTACTTC
CDR3aa: CASSHVGGGPTYEQYF

j_gene: TRBJ2-3
d_gene: TRBD2
abundance: few
v_gene: TRBV2
CDR3nt: TGTGCCAGCAGTGTTTTAGCGGGGAGCACAGATACGCAGTATTTT
CDR3aa: CASSVLAGSTDTQYF

j_gene: TRBJ2-7
d_gene: TRBD2
abundance: NA
v_gene: TRBV4-1
CDR3nt: TGCGCCAGCAGCCAAGATGGGGCGGGGGGCACCTCCTACGAGCAGTACTTC
CDR3aa: CASSQDGAGGTSYEQYF

j_gene: TRBJ2-7
d_gene: NA
abundance: NA
v_gene: TRBV20-1
CDR3nt: TGCAGTGCCACTTCACGGACGGGAAGTGATTACGAGCAGTACTTC
CDR3aa: CSATSRTGSDYEQYF

j_gene: TRBJ2-1
d_gene: NA
abundance: once
v_gene: TRBV5-1
CDR3nt: TGCGCCAGCAGCACTGGAGGCGGGTCTTGGGAGCAGTTCTTC
CDR3aa: CASSTGGGSWEQFF

j_gene: TRBJ1-2
d_gene: NA
abundance: NA
v_gene: TRBV6-5
CDR3nt: TGTGCCAGCAGTCTTCAGGGACGTACTAACTATGGCTACACCTTC
CDR3aa: CASSLQGRTNYGYTF

j_gene: TRBJ1-4
d_gene: NA
abundance: NA
v_gene: TRBV28
CDR3nt: TGTGCCAGCAGTTTTTCAGGGGCAAATCTGTTTTTT
CDR3aa: CASSFSGANLFF